The clone carrying this TCR beta chain occurred many times. This entry comes from a study of blood T cells in healthy people across ages. Combining a sample-barcoded 5' primer with a J-beta primer mix, a second PCR ran for about 7 to 12 cycles. MiXCR was run by TCRdb on the 5' RACE reads, yielding one entry per CDR3 protein. The top ten hold approximately 17% of the sample, which has about 1,000,000 distinct CDR3 sequences, 45% seen once. The germline CDR1 and CDR2 sequences are WNHNN and SYGVQD (reference sequence). The CDR3 runs 15 residues. Sequencing input: blood. The chain couples TRBV10-1 to TRBJ2-5, with 10 bases identical to TRBD1. The end of the DNA is better explained by TRBJ2-7, so the J call may be wrong. This TCR derives from a woman aged 60-75 years in good health. DNA of the CDR3: TGCGCCAGCAGTAGATCCGGGACAGGGGTCCACGAGCAGTACTTC. Translation gives CASSRSGTGVHEQYF.